This T cell receptor beta chain was sequenced in a study of T cell responses to AZD1222 COVID-19 vaccine. Study-level findings and limits: Scientists sampled the repertoires only once the peak T cell response had passed. Among the donors, most were white British and more were female, and clonal diversity was possibly underestimated. AZD1222 recipients seropositive at baseline numbered only 5 to 7. Following two doses of AZD1222, Spike-specific TCR breadth and depth rose.

As to this clone: Its antigen remains unidentified.

Only in-frame clones appear in the TCRdb table, and some are missing; sequencing was by immunoSEQ multiplex PCR. The data contain 130,000 or so clones, 75% to 95% of them seen just once; the ten biggest clones take up roughly 7.1%. V shed 5 bases and J 9 bases; nucleotides not matched to a gene: 14. This CDR3 is 16 amino acids long. Germline V CDR1 and CDR2: MDHEN, SYDVKM. The sequence was collected from an adult who received the MenACWY meningococcal vaccine as a control. The chain combines TRBV28 with TRBJ2-1; 9 bases map to TRBD1. Source: peripheral blood, taken 28 days after the second dose of the MenACWY control vaccine. The CDR3 DNA follows: TGTGCCAGCAGTAGAAACCCGGGACAGGGTAACATTGAGCAGTTCTTC. This codes for CASSRNPGQGNIEQFF.